This T cell receptor (beta chain) emerged from a study of blood T cell repertoires in COVID-19. Study at large: From the United States, Italy and Spain came samples of acute and convalescent COVID-19.

This CDR3 has 13 residues. CDR1 and CDR2 from the germline V gene are SGHNT and YYREEE (reference sequence). Trimming stripped 3 bases from V and 7 bases from J, with 11 bases between. Original handling: Reference gene primers were amplified, and this amplification served to estimate nucleated cell counts. TCRdb keeps only in-frame clones here, not all; method: immunoSEQ multiplex PCR. V and J calls and clone size are copied from that table; D and trimming were computed from the DNA. There are over 45,000 clones in the sample; roughly 89% occur only once, and about 29% lies in the top ten. The TCR comes from a woman aged 80 or over with acute or convalescent COVID-19. The sequenced sample was peripheral blood. The genes are TRBV5-4 and TRBJ2-1; no definite D call. The CDR3 loop is CASSSPSLNEQFF. DNA of the CDR3: TGTGCCAGCAGCTCCCCCTCCCTTAATGAGCAGTTCTTC.